The sequence of this T cell receptor (beta chain) was determined in a study of T cell responses to AZD1222 COVID-19 vaccine. Study results and caveats: Nearly half of unique spike-specific TCRs reportedly avoided B.1.351 and B.1.1.7 mutated regions. Every sample of the repertoires postdated the peak T cell response.

Clones were sequenced by immunoSEQ multiplex PCR, and TCRdb holds only the in-frame ones, with some missing. This table has 100,000 to 150,000 clones, roughly 84% appearing once. Germline CDR1 and CDR2: LGHDT and YNNKEL (reference sequence). The J segment lost 4 bases and the V segment lost 3 bases, leaving 6 bases of the junction unmatched. The CDR3 consists of 15 residues. A single count supports this clone. Its matching antigen is unknown. The TCR was taken from an adult in good health. Sequencing used peripheral blood, obtained on day 0 of AZD1222 vaccination. The chain is built from TRBV3-1 (or the pseudogene TRBV3-2) and TRBJ2-7; the match to TRBD2 covers 10 bases. The CDR3 spells CASSHSAGGQYEQYF. CDR3 nucleotides: TGTGCCAGCAGCCATTCAGCGGGGGGGCAATACGAGCAGTACTTC.